The clone carrying this TCR beta chain turned up a few times. Its antigen is unidentified. One entry per CDR3 protein, called by TCRdb with MiXCR from the RACE reads. The sample contains about 120,000 distinct CDR3 sequences, about 14% of which appear only once. Time point in this sample: pre-sensitization, week 0. Indicated treatment: therapeutic diphenylcyclopropenone sensitization with weekly scalp DPC. This record belongs to a study of human T cells and chemical hapten exposure. About the research overall: Patches that contained 0.01% DPC were applied to the upper back and read at 6 days.

Overall study findings and caveats: The donors suffered from alopecia, so their immune response may not match that of healthy people. PT1 expanded TCR counts correlated positively with patch test score.

This CDR3 is 13 amino acids long. The germline CDR1 and CDR2 sequences are KGHSH and LQKENI. The V and J ends lost 6 bases and 2 bases respectively, with 10 bases between them. This specimen was whole blood, taken in connection with sensitization to the hapten diphenylcyclopropenone (DPC). The genes are TRBV18 and TRBJ2-5; D gene unclear. The receptor's source is a woman aged 18-29 years with alopecia areata. Some clones in this sample may be carry-over from other donors' samples. CDR3 in amino acids: CASSESRQETQYF. DNA of the CDR3: TGTGCCAGCTCGGAAAGCCGACAAGAGACCCAGTACTTC.